What follows are 27 T cell receptor beta chains derived from one specimen sequenced in a study of blood T cell repertoires in COVID-19. Produced via immunoSEQ multiplex PCR; TCRdb's table is partial and in-frame only. The sample contains about 130,000 clones, 85% to 90% of which appear only once. The sequencing sample was made of peripheral blood. Receptor source: a man in his sixties with active or convalescent COVID-19.

This clone has only one observation. The chain has TRBV21-1 and TRBJ1-1; TRBD1, the table's D call, was not compared with the DNA. TRBV21-1 constitutes a pseudogene. The CDR3 extends over 16 amino acids. In nucleotides, the CDR3 is TGTGCCAGCAGCAAAGAAGGCAGGGTTCACAACACTGAAGCTTTCTTT. Its protein is CASSKEGRVHNTEAFF.

The genes are TRBV2 and TRBJ1-1; no firm D call. The V end was cut by 6 bases, the J end by 3 bases, with 14 bases between. The CDR3 runs 14 residues. CDR1 is SNHLY and CDR2 is FYNNEI in the germline V gene. The CDR3 is CASRKEGRHTEAFF. Here the CDR3 DNA reads TGTGCCAGCAGGAAAGAGGGTCGGCACACTGAAGCTTTCTTT. The full variable domain, its missing parts supplied by reference TRBV2 and TRBJ1-1, is EPEVTQTPSHQVTQMGQEVILRCVPISNHLYFYWYRQILGQKVEFLVSFYNNEISEKSEIFDDQFSVERPDGSNFTLKIRSTKLEDSAMYFCASRKEGRHTEAFFGQGTRLTVV.

The chain is built from TRBV4-1 and TRBJ2-5; D remains unclear. The V gene's germline CDR1 is MGHRA and CDR2 YSYEKL. Trimming removed 0 bases from V and 1 base from J, with 9 bases in between. The CDR3 covers 15 residues. CDR3 nucleotide sequence: TGCGCCAGCAGCCAAGATCCGGCAGGCCAAGAGACCCAGTACTTC. Protein: CASSQDPAGQETQYF.

This clone has just one count. The V gene is TRBV4-1, the J gene TRBJ1-2, with D maybe TRBD1 (6 bases). Germline V gene sequence: CDR1 MGHRA, CDR2 YSYEKL. V gave up 0 bases and J gave up 4 bases, with 15 bases separating them. This CDR3 has 16 residues. The CDR3 nucleotides read TGCGCCAGCAGCCAAGATCCGGGGGGCTACTCCTATGGCTACACCTTC. This translates into CASSQDPGGYSYGYTF.

The V and J genes are TRBV19 and TRBJ2-3; 9 nucleotides align to TRBD2. Germline assignment: CDR1 LNHDA and CDR2 SQIVND (reference sequence). The CDR3 runs 14 residues. The J segment lost 4 bases and the V segment lost 8 bases, leaving 7 bases of the junction unmatched. CDR3 region: CASGNSGRSDTQYF. The CDR3 DNA sequence: TGTGCCAGTGGGAACAGCGGGAGGTCAGATACGCAGTATTTT.

The chain carries TRBV28 and TRBJ1-1; D unresolved. The CDR3 covers 14 residues. V lost 3 bases to trimming and J lost 5 bases, with 13 bases between them. Germline CDR1 is MDHEN and CDR2 is SYDVKM. The CDR3 is CASSFPAGLTEAFF. In nucleotides, the CDR3 is TGTGCCAGCAGTTTTCCGGCAGGCTTGACTGAAGCTTTCTTT.

The rearrangement joins TRBV4-2 to TRBJ2-1, with a possible D match to TRBD1 (6 bases). The germline V and J ends were trimmed by 4 bases and 5 bases, with 18 bases remaining between them. The CDR3 runs to 16 residues. Germline V lookup: CDR1 LGHNA, CDR2 YNFKEQ. The CDR3 loop reads CASSLIWEQGHNEQFF. The CDR3, as DNA: TGTGCCAGCAGCCTGATCTGGGAACAGGGACACAATGAGCAGTTCTTC.

This chain connects TRBV5-5 to TRBJ1-1; 7 bases line up with TRBD1. Germline CDR1 reads SGHKS; CDR2 reads YYEKEE (reference sequence). V trimming: 0 bases; J trimming: 7 bases; junction bases outside the gene matches: 6. The CDR3 sequence is 14 residues long. The CDR3 here is CASSLGGQFIEAFF. Here the CDR3 DNA reads TGTGCCAGCAGCTTGGGGGGACAGTTCATTGAAGCTTTCTTT.

The rearrangement joins TRBV5-1 to TRBJ1-6; the D gene is possibly TRBD1 (6 bases). CDR1 is SGHRS and CDR2 is YFSETQ in the germline V gene. V was pared by 4 bases and J by 7 bases, with 15 bases between. This CDR3 contains 15 residues. CDR3 residues: CASSLRGNGNSPLHF. Here the CDR3 DNA reads TGCGCCAGCAGCCTGAGGGGGAATGGCAATTCACCCCTCCACTTT. Complete variable domain (other parts from reference TRBV5-1 and TRBJ1-6): KAGVTQTPRYLIKTRGQQVTLSCSPISGHRSVSWYQQTPGQGLQFLFEYFSETQRNKGNFPGRFSGRQFSNSRSEMNVSTLELGDSALYLCASSLRGNGNSPLHFGNGTRLTVT.

The chain employs TRBV4-3 and TRBJ2-5; 8 bases are a match to TRBD2. The V gene end was trimmed by 0 bases and the J gene end by 5 bases; junction bases not matched to a gene: 8. The CDR3 consists of 16 residues. CDR1 is LGHNA, CDR2 YSLEER, per germline. CDR3 coding DNA: TGCGCCAGCAGCCAAGAACCAGCGACGGGAGGGGAGACCCAGTACTTC. Its protein is CASSQEPATGGETQYF.

The gene calls are TRBV3-1 (or the pseudogene TRBV3-2) and TRBJ2-7; TRBD2 agrees at 7 bases. Germline lookup yields CDR1 LGHDT and CDR2 YNNKEL (reference sequence). The CDR3 extends over 13 amino acids. V was pared by 3 bases and J by 6 bases, with 5 bases of the junction left unmatched. CDR3: CASSQLAVGEQYF. The CDR3 bases are TGTGCCAGCAGCCAGCTAGCGGTTGGCGAGCAGTACTTC.

The chain couples TRBV20-1 to TRBJ1-2; D is unresolved. CDR1 DFQATT and CDR2 SNEGSKA come from the germline V gene (reference sequence). Trimming left V 2 bases short and J 3 bases short, with 4 bases between. The length of the CDR3 is 11 residues. The CDR3: CSARQDYGYTF. In nucleotides, the CDR3 is TGCAGTGCTAGACAGGACTATGGCTACACCTTC.

The chain has TRBV11-2 and TRBJ1-1; D possibly corresponds to TRBD1 (5 bases). Trimming stripped 2 bases from V and 7 bases from J, with 11 bases between. The germline V gene encodes CDR1 SGHAT and CDR2 FQNNGV. The CDR3 is 13 residues long. DNA for the CDR3: TGTGCCAGCAGCTTACCTAGGGGCCATGAAGCTTTCTTT. Protein: CASSLPRGHEAFF.

This clone was picked up a small number of times. The chain couples TRBV9 to TRBJ2-3, with TRBD2 as a possible D gene (5 bases). The CDR3 contains 15 residues. V was cut by 4 bases and J by 1 base, with 13 bases left in between. The germline V gene encodes CDR1 SGDLS and CDR2 YYNGEE. The CDR3 loop reads CASSPQDSGTDTQYF. CDR3 coding DNA: TGTGCCAGCAGCCCCCAGGATAGCGGCACAGATACGCAGTATTTT.

The V gene is TRBV28, the J gene TRBJ2-7; 13 bases map to TRBD2. CDR1 is MDHEN, CDR2 SYDVKM, per germline. The CDR3 is made up of 17 amino acids. V gave up 3 bases and J gave up 3 bases; unmatched junction bases: 8. This CDR3 is CASSFRVGTSGIYEQYF. For the CDR3, the DNA is TGTGCCAGCAGTTTCCGCGTCGGGACTAGCGGGATCTACGAGCAGTACTTC.

This chain uses TRBV2 with TRBJ2-3, with 7 bases matching TRBD2. CDR3 size: 16 residues. Trimming at V came to 6 bases and at J to 4 bases, leaving 13 bases not matched to a gene. Germline V gene sequence: CDR1 SNHLY, CDR2 FYNNEI. The CDR3 loop reads CASSKILAGGADTQYF. For the CDR3, the DNA is TGTGCCAGCAGCAAGATACTAGCTGGGGGGGCAGATACGCAGTATTTT.

The chain recombines TRBV11-2 with TRBJ2-7; 9 nucleotides agree with TRBD1. With V trimmed by 5 bases and J by 9 bases, 17 bases remained unmatched. Germline CDR1 SGHAT, CDR2 FQNNGV. The CDR3 has 16 amino acids. CDR3 bases: TGTGCCAGCAGCCAAATTTCGACAGGGGGGAATCCTGGGCAGTACTTC. Translation gives CASSQISTGGNPGQYF.

This chain links TRBV6-6 with TRBJ2-1; 8 positions match TRBD1. Trimming cost V 0 bases and J 7 bases; bases outside gene matches: 8. CDR3 length equals 16 residues. The germline V gene encodes CDR1 MNHNY and CDR2 SVGAGI (reference sequence). In nucleotides, the CDR3 is TGTGCCAGCAGTTACTCCTCTCAGGGGGCGAGGAATGAGCAGTTCTTC. Translation: CASSYSSQGARNEQFF.

The rearrangement uses TRBV6-5 and TRBJ1-5; 7 positions match TRBD1. The CDR3 is 14 amino acids. Trimming took 7 bases from V and 2 from J; bases not matched to a gene: 5. The germline gives CDR1 MNHEY, CDR2 SVGAGI. This chain's CDR3 is CASIPDRGNQPQHF. In DNA form, the CDR3 reads TGTGCCAGCATTCCAGACAGGGGCAATCAGCCCCAGCATTTT.

This clone was detected once. The rearrangement uses TRBV7-2 and TRBJ2-3; perhaps TRBD2 as D (6 bases). V lost 3 bases to trimming and J lost 1 base, with 17 bases between them. The CDR3 is 17 residues long. Germline values: CDR1 SGHTA, CDR2 FQGNSA. For the CDR3, the DNA is TGTGCCAGCAGCTTGGTCGGTGGGGGGTCAGGCACAGATACGCAGTATTTT. It yields the protein CASSLVGGGSGTDTQYF.

V usage is TRBV19 and J usage is TRBJ1-5; tentative D call: TRBD1 (6 bases). Per the germline V gene, CDR1 is LNHDA and CDR2 is SQIVND (reference sequence). The V and J ends lost 3 bases and 6 bases respectively, with 12 bases between them. CDR3 size: 14 residues. The CDR3 region is CASSMIGGRQPQHF. CDR3 DNA: TGTGCCAGTAGTATGATAGGGGGACGTCAGCCCCAGCATTTT.

CDR3 DNA sequence: TGTGCCAGCAGCCCTACGGGGGATGGCTACACCTTC. This sequence encodes CASSPTGDGYTF. This chain connects TRBV7-2 to TRBJ1-2, with a tentative D call TRBD1 (5 bases). The CDR3 extends over 12 amino acids. Per germline, CDR1 SGHTA and CDR2 FQGNSA. V was pared by 5 bases and J by 6 bases, with 10 bases between.

V and J are TRBV5-1 and TRBJ1-1, with D possibly TRBD1 on 6 matching bases. This CDR3 is 15 amino acids long. Germline values: CDR1 SGHRS, CDR2 YFSETQ. V lost 4 bases and J 5 bases, leaving 18 bases between the germline ends. The CDR3 is CASSAPTGPGTEAFF. The CDR3 DNA reads as TGCGCCAGCAGCGCTCCGACAGGCCCCGGGACTGAAGCTTTCTTT.

V gene TRBV5-6 combines with J gene TRBJ2-5; 8 bases line up with TRBD1. J lost 5 bases, V lost 2 bases, and 2 bases had no gene match. The length of the CDR3 is 13 residues. The germline gives CDR1 SGHDT, CDR2 YYEEEE. CDR3 amino acids: CASSFDRGETQYF. Here the CDR3 DNA reads TGTGCCAGCAGCTTTGACAGGGGCGAGACCCAGTACTTC.

This CDR3 reads CASSLSGEDTQYF. In DNA form, the CDR3 reads TGTGCCAGCAGCTTGTCAGGTGAAGATACGCAGTATTTT. V and J are TRBV5-6 and TRBJ2-3; D gene ambiguous. This CDR3 has 13 amino acids. V lost 1 base, J lost 5 bases, and 8 bases lay in between. Looked up from germline, CDR1 is SGHDT and CDR2 is YYEEEE.

Only one count was recorded for this clone. The CDR3 DNA sequence: TGTGCCAGCAGCGCGGACAGGGCGGTCATGAACACTGAAGCTTTCTTT. Amino acids: CASSADRAVMNTEAFF. J is TRBJ1-1 and V is TRBV3-1 (or the pseudogene TRBV3-2), with 8 bases lining up with TRBD1. The trim removed 5 bases at V and 0 bases at J, leaving 8 bases unmatched. This CDR3 is 16 amino acids long. Germline V gene lookup returns CDR1 LGHDT and CDR2 YNNKEL (reference sequence).

The chain joins TRBV27 to TRBJ2-7, with D tentatively TRBD1 (6 bases). The CDR3 runs 14 residues. Germline CDR1 MNHEY, CDR2 SMNVEV (reference sequence). Trimming stripped 0 bases from V and 4 bases from J, with 10 bases between. As DNA, the CDR3 is TGTGCCAGCAGTTTATCCTCAGGGGTTTACGAGCAGTACTTC. Translating gives CASSLSSGVYEQYF.